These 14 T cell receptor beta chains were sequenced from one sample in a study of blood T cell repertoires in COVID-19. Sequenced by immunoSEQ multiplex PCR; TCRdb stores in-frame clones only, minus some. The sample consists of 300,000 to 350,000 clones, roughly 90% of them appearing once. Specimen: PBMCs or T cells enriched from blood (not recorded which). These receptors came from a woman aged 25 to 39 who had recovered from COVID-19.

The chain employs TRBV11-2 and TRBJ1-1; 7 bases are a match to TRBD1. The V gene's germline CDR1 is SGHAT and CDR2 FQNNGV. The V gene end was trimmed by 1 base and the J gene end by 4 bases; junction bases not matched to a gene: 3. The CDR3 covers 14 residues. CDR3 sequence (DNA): TGTGCCAGCAGCTTAGCAGGGGGTCCCACTGAAGCTTTCTTT. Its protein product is CASSLAGGPTEAFF.

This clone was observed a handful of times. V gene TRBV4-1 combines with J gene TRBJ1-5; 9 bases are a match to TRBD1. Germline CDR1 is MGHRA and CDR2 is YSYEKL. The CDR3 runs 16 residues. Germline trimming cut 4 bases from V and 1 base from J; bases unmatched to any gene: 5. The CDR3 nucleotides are TGCGCCAGCAGCCGAGAACAGGGGGCGAGCAATCAGCCCCAGCATTTT. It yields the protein CASSREQGASNQPQHF.

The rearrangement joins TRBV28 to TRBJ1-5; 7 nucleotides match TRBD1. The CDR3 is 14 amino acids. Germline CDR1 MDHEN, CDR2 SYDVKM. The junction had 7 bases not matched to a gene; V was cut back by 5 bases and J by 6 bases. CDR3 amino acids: CASSIQGKSQPQHF. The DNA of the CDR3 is TGTGCCAGCAGTATACAGGGGAAGAGTCAGCCCCAGCATTTT.

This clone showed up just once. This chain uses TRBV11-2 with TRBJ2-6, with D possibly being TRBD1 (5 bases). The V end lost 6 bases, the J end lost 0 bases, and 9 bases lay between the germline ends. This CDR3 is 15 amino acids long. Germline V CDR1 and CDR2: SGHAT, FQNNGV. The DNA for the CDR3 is TGTGCCAGCAGTGGGCAGGGCTCTGGGGCCAACGTCCTGACTTTC. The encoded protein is CASSGQGSGANVLTF. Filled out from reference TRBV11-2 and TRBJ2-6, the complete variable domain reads EAGVAQSPRYKIIEKRQSVAFWCNPISGHATLYWYQQILGQGPKLLIQFQNNGVVDDSQLPKDRFSAERLKGVDSTLKIQPAKLEDSAVYLCASSGQGSGANVLTFGAGSRLTVL.

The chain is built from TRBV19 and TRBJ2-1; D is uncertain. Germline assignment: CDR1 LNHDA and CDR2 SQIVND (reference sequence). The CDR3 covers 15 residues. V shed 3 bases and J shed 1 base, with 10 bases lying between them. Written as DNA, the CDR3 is TGTGCCAGTAGTATCGGTAGTCTATCCTACAATGAGCAGTTCTTC. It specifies CASSIGSLSYNEQFF. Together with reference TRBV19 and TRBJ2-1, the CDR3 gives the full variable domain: DGGITQSPKYLFRKEGQNVTLSCEQNLNHDAMYWYRQDPGQGLRLIYYSQIVNDFQKGDIAEGYSVSREKKESFPLTVTSAQKNPTAFYLCASSIGSLSYNEQFFGPGTRLTVL.

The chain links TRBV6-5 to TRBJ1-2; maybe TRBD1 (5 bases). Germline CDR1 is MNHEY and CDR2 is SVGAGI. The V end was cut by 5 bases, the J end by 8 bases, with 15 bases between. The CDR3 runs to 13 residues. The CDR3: CASSRGGLRGYTF. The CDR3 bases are TGTGCCAGCAGTCGGGGGGGTCTCAGGGGCTACACCTTC.

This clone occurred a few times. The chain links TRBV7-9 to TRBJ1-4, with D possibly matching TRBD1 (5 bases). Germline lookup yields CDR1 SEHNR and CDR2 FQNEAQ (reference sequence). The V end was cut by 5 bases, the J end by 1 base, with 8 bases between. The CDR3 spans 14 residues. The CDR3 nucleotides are TGTGCCAGCAGCGTCGGGGGAACTAATGAAAAACTGTTTTTT. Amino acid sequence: CASSVGGTNEKLFF. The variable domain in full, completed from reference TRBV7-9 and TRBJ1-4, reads DTGVSQNPRHKITKRGQNVTFRCDPISEHNRLYWYRQTLGQGPEFLTYFQNEAQLEKSRLLSDRFSAERPKGSFSTLEIQRTEQGDSAMYLCASSVGGTNEKLFFGSGTQLSVL.

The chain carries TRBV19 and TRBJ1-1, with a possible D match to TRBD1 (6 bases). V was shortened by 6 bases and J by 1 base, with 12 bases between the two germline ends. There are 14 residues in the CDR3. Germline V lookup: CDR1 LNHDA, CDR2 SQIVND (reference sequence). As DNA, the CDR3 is TGTGCCAGTAGCATGGGACAAACGAACACTGAAGCTTTCTTT. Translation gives CASSMGQTNTEAFF.

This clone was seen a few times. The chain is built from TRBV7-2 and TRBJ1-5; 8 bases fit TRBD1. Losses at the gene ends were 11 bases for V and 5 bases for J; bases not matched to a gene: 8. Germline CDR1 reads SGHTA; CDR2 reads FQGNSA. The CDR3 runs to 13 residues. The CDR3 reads CAWSRGLDQPQHF. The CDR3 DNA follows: TGTGCCTGGAGCAGGGGGCTGGATCAGCCCCAGCATTTT.

The CDR3 is CASSWPDNSPLHF. Here the CDR3 DNA reads TGTGCCAGCAGCTGGCCTGATAATTCACCCCTCCACTTT. V usage is TRBV11-2 and J usage is TRBJ1-6; no clear D. The length of the CDR3 is 13 residues. Germline CDR1 is SGHAT and CDR2 is FQNNGV. Trimming pared 4 bases from V and 5 bases from J, leaving 6 bases between. Full variable domain (remainder filled in from reference TRBV11-2 and TRBJ1-6): EAGVAQSPRYKIIEKRQSVAFWCNPISGHATLYWYQQILGQGPKLLIQFQNNGVVDDSQLPKDRFSAERLKGVDSTLKIQPAKLEDSAVYLCASSWPDNSPLHFGNGTRLTVT.

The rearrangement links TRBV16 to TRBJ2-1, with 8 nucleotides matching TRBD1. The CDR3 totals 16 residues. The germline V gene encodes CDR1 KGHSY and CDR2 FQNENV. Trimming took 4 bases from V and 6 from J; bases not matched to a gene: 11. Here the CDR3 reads CASSPNDRGIGNEQFF. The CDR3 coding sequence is TGTGCCAGCAGCCCCAACGACAGGGGAATAGGCAATGAGCAGTTCTTC.

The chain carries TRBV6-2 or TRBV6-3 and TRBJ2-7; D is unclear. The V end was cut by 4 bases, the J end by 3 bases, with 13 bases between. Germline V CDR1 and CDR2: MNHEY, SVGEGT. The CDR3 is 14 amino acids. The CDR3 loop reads CASSSPITDYEQYF. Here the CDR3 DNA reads TGTGCCAGCAGTTCTCCGATTACTGACTACGAGCAGTACTTC.

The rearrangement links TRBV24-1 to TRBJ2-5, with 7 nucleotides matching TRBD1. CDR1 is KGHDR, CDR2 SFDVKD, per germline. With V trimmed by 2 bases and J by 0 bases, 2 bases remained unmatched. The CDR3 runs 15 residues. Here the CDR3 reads CATSDSGQNQETQYF. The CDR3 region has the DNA TGTGCCACCAGTGATTCGGGACAGAACCAAGAGACCCAGTACTTC.

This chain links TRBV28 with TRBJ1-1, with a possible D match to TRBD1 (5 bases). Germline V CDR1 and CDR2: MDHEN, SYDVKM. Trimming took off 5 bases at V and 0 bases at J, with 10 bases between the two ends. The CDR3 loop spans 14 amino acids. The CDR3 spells CASSTTVLNTEAFF. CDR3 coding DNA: TGTGCCAGCAGTACGACAGTATTGAACACTGAAGCTTTCTTT.